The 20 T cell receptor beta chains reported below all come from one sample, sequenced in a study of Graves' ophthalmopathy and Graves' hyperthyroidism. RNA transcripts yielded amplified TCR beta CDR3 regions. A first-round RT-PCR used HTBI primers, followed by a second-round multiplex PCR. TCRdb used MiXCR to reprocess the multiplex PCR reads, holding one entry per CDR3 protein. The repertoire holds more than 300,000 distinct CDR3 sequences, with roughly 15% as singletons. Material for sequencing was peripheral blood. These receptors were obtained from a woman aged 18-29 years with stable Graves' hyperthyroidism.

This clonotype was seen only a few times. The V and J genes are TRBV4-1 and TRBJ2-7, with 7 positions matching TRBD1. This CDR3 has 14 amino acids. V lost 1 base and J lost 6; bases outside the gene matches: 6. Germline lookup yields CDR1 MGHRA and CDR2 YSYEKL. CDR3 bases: TGCGCCAGCAGCCAAGGGGACAGCCGCGGCGAGCAGTACTTC. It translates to CASSQGDSRGEQYF.

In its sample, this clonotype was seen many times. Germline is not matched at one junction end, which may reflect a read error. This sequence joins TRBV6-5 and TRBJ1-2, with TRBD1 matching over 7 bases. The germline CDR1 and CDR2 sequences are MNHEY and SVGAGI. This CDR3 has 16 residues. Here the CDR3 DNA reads TGTGCCAGCAGTAACTCGAACAGGGGCGATCTTTATGGCTACACCTTC. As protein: CASSNSNRGDLYGYTF.

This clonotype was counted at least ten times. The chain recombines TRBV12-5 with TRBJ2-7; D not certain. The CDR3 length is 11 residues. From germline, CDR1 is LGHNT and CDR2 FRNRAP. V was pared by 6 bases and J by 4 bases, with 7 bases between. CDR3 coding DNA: TGTGCTAGTGGACCCAATTACGAGCAGTACTTC. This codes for CASGPNYEQYF.

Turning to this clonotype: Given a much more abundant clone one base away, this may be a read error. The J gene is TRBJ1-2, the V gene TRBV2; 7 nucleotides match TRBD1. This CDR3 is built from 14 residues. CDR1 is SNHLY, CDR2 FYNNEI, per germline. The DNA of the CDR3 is TGTGCCAGCAGTGACTATCAGGGGGGCTATGGCTACAGCTTC. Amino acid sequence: CASSDYQGGYGYSF. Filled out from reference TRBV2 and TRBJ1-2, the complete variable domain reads EPEVTQTPSHQVTQMGQEVILRCVPISNHLYFYWYRQILGQKVEFLVSFYNNEISEKSEIFDDQFSVERPDGSNFTLKIRSTKLEDSAMYFCASSDYQGGYGYSFGSGTRLTVV.

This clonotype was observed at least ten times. The chain's CDR3 is CSALDRGQGGYTF. DNA for the CDR3: TGCAGTGCTTTAGACAGGGGGCAAGGGGGCTACACCTTC. The J gene is TRBJ1-2, the V gene TRBV20-1; 10 bases are shared with TRBD1. V was pared by 5 bases and J by 8 bases, with 8 bases of the junction left unmatched. The CDR3 runs to 13 residues. CDR1 is DFQATT and CDR2 is SNEGSKA in the germline V gene (reference sequence).

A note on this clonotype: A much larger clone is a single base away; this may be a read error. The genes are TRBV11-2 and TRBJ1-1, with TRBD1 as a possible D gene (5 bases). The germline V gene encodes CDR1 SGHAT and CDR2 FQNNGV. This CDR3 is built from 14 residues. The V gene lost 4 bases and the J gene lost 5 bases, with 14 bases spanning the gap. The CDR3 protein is CASSSPRPGTEAFF. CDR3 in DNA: TGTGCCAGCAGCTCCCCCCGGCCAGGGACTGAAGCTTTCTTT.

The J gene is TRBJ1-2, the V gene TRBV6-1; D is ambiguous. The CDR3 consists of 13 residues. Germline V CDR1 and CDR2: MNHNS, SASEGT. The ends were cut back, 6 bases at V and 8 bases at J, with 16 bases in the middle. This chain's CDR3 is CASRLSSDWGYTF. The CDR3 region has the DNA TGTGCCAGCAGACTTTCTAGCGATTGGGGCTACACCTTC.

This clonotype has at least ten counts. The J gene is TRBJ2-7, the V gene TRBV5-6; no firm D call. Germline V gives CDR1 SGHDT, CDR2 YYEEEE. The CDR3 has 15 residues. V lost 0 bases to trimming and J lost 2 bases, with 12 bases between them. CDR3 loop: CASSLVQAPTYEQYF. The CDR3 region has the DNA TGTGCCAGCAGCTTGGTGCAGGCTCCTACCTACGAGCAGTACTTC.

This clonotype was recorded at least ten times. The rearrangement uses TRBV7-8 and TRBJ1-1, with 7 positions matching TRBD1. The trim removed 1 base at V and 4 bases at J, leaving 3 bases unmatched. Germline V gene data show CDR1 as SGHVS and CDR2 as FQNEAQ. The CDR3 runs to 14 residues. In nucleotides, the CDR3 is TGTGCCAGCAGCTTAGAGGGGGCCGGCACTGAAGCTTTCTTT. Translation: CASSLEGAGTEAFF.

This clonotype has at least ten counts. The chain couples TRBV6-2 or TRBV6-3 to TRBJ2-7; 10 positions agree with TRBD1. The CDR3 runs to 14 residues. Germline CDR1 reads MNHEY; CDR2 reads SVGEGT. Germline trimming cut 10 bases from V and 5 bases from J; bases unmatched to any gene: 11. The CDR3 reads CATNPPGTGDEQYF. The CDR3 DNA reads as TGTGCCACTAATCCCCCCGGGACAGGGGACGAGCAGTACTTC.

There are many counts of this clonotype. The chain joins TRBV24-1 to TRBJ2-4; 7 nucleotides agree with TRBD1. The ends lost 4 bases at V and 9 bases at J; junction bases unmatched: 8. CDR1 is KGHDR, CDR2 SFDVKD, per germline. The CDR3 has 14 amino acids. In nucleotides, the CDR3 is TGTGCCACCAGTGAGCCGACAGGGTCAGGCATTCAGTACTTC. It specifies CATSEPTGSGIQYF.

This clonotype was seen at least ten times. CDR3 region: CSARSQRGVPAKNIQYF. CDR3 nucleotides: TGCAGTGCTAGATCCCAGCGGGGGGTGCCAGCCAAAAACATTCAGTACTTC. The gene calls are TRBV20-1 and TRBJ2-4, with 9 bases identical to TRBD2. With V trimmed by 2 bases and J by 0 bases, 8 bases remained unmatched. The CDR3 contains 17 residues. Germline values: CDR1 DFQATT, CDR2 SNEGSKA (reference sequence).

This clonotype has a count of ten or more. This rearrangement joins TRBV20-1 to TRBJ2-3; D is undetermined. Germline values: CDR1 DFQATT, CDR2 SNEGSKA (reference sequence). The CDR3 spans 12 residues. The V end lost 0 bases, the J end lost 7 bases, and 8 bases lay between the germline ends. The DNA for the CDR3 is TGCAGTGCTAGAGAGGCTGGAAATACGCAGTATTTT. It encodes CSAREAGNTQYF.

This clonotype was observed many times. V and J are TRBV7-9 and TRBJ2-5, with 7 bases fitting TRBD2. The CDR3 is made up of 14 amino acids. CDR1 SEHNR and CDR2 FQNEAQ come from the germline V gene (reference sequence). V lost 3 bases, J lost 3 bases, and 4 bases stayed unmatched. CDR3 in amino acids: CASSFPGREETQYF. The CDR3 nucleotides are TGTGCCAGCAGCTTTCCAGGGAGGGAAGAGACCCAGTACTTC.

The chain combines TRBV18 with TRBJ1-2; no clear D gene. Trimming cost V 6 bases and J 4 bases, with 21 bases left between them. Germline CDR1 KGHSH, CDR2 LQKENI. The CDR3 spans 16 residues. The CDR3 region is CASSPIDDQVTYGYTF. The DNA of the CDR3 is TGTGCCAGCTCTCCAATCGATGACCAGGTCACCTATGGCTACACCTTC.

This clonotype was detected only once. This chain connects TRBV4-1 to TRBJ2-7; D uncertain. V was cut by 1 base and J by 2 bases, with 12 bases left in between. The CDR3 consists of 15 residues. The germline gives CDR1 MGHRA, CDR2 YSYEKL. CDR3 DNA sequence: TGCGCCAGCAGCCAAGGGCAACAAGGGACCTACGAGCAGTACTTC. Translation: CASSQGQQGTYEQYF.

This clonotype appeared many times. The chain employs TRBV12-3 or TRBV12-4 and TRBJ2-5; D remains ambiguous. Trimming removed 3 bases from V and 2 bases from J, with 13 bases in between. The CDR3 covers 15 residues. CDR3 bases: TGTGCCAGCAGTTTGCGGCAGACGATACAAGAGACCCAGTACTTC. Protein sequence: CASSLRQTIQETQYF.

The CDR3 DNA sequence: TGTGCCAGCAAGCTGGGGAGGGACCGCAATCAGCCCCAGCATTTT. It codes for CASKLGRDRNQPQHF. The genes are TRBV2 and TRBJ1-5; a possible D gene is TRBD1 (5 bases). The CDR3 consists of 15 residues. In germline, CDR1 is SNHLY, CDR2 FYNNEI. V gave up 7 bases and J gave up 2 bases, with 15 bases separating them.

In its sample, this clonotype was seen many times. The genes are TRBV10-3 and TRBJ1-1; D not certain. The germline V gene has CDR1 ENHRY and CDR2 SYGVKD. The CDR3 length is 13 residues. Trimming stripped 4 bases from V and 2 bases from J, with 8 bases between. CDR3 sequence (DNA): TGTGCCATCAGTGTTAAGCAAAACACTGAAGCTTTCTTT. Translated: CAISVKQNTEAFF.

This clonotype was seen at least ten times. In DNA, the CDR3 is TGTGCCACCGGAGGGGGGATAGAGACCCAGTACTTC. Its protein product is CATGGGIETQYF. V is TRBV10-3 and J is TRBJ2-5; D is tentatively TRBD1 or TRBD2 (6 bases each). In germline, CDR1 is ENHRY, CDR2 SYGVKD. The CDR3 is made up of 12 amino acids. Trimming took off 10 bases at V and 4 bases at J, with 13 bases between the two ends.